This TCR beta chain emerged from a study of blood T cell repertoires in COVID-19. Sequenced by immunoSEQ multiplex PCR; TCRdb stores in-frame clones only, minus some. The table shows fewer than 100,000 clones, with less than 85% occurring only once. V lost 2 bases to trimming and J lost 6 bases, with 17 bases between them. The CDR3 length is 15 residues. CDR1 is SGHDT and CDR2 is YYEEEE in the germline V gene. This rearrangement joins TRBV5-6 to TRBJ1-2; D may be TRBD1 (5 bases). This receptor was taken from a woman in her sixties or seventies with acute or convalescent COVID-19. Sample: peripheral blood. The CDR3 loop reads CASSFATALYDGYTF. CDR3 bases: TGTGCCAGCAGCTTCGCGACAGCCCTCTATGATGGCTACACCTTC.